Shown below are 8 T cell receptor beta chains from a single sample sequenced in a study of CD8 T cells in Susac syndrome. Random-hexamer reverse transcription was applied to about 0.45 to 1 ug RNA. TCRdb reprocessed the immunoSEQ multiplex PCR reads via MiXCR and lists one record per CDR3 protein. The sample includes approximately 110,000 distinct CDR3 sequences, over 90% seen only once; the top ten take approximately 0.31%. Sequencing input: CD8+ T cells from PBMCs. Source of these receptors: a human donor with multiple sclerosis.

The chain is built from TRBV4-1 and TRBJ2-7; TRBD2 is a possible D gene (6 bases). From germline, CDR1 is MGHRA and CDR2 YSYEKL. Between the trimmed V and J ends, which lost 5 bases and 3 bases, there was a span of 14 bases. The length of the CDR3 is 14 residues. CDR3 nucleotide sequence: TGCGCCAGCAGCTCGCGAGGGGACTTCTACGAGCAGTACTTC. Amino acids: CASSSRGDFYEQYF.

This chain joins TRBV6-6 and TRBJ2-7, with D possibly being TRBD2 (6 bases). The CDR3 contains 13 residues. Germline V gene data show CDR1 as MNHNY and CDR2 as SVGAGI (reference sequence). Trimming stripped 6 bases from V and 5 bases from J, with 14 bases between. Here the CDR3 reads CASSLTRVHEQYF. DNA for the CDR3: TGTGCCAGCAGCTTGACTAGGGTCCACGAGCAGTACTTC.

The rearrangement links TRBV9 to TRBJ2-1; maybe TRBD1 (8 bases). Germline V CDR1 and CDR2: SGDLS, YYNGEE. The CDR3 totals 14 residues. Trimming pared 3 bases from V and 8 bases from J, leaving 15 bases between. The CDR3 reads CASSANRGGDEQFF. For the CDR3, the DNA is TGTGCCAGCAGCGCCAACAGGGGGGGGGATGAGCAGTTCTTC.

The chain has TRBV9 and TRBJ1-5; a possible D gene is TRBD1 (5 bases). V dropped 4 bases and J dropped 5 bases, with 13 bases sitting between them. CDR1 is SGDLS, CDR2 YYNGEE, per germline. The CDR3 covers 14 residues. The CDR3 sequence: CASSLSGTDQPQHF. In DNA form, the CDR3 reads TGTGCCAGCAGCCTGTCAGGGACGGATCAGCCCCAGCATTTT.

The V call is TRBV14, the J call TRBJ2-7; tentatively, D is TRBD2 (5 bases). Between the trimmed V and J ends, which lost 4 bases and 0 bases, there was a span of 7 bases. The CDR3 loop spans 13 amino acids. CDR1 and CDR2 (germline): SGHDN, FVKESK. The DNA for the CDR3 is TGTGCCAGCAGCCGAGGGCACTCCTACGAGCAGTACGTC. Protein product: CASSRGHSYEQYV.

This chain joins TRBV4-1 and TRBJ1-1; D may be TRBD1 (5 bases). Germline CDR1 is MGHRA and CDR2 is YSYEKL. V was shortened by 1 base and J by 5 bases, with 14 bases between the two germline ends. CDR3 length equals 15 residues. The CDR3 loop reads CASSQVWKRTTEAFF. The CDR3, as DNA: TGCGCCAGCAGCCAAGTTTGGAAACGGACAACTGAAGCTTTCTTT.

V gene TRBV5-1 combines with J gene TRBJ2-7; D uncertain. V lost 1 base to trimming and J lost 2 bases, with 7 bases between them. Germline CDR1 SGHRS, CDR2 YFSETQ. The CDR3 has 13 amino acids. CDR3 sequence reads: CASSLTVAYEQYF. The CDR3 nucleotides read TGCGCCAGCAGCTTGACGGTCGCCTACGAGCAGTACTTC. Supplemented by reference TRBV5-1 and TRBJ2-7, the full variable domain reads KAGVTQTPRYLIKTRGQQVTLSCSPISGHRSVSWYQQTPGQGLQFLFEYFSETQRNKGNFPGRFSGRQFSNSRSEMNVSTLELGDSALYLCASSLTVAYEQYFGPGTRLTVT.

The V call is TRBV4-1, the J call TRBJ2-2, with D possibly TRBD1 on 5 matching bases. The CDR3 spans 16 residues. Trimming removed 7 bases at V and 6 bases at J, with 21 bases between. Per the germline V gene, CDR1 is MGHRA and CDR2 is YSYEKL. Here the CDR3 reads CASILYPGRASGELFF. Here the CDR3 DNA reads TGCGCCAGCATTTTATACCCGGGCAGGGCTTCCGGGGAGCTGTTTTTT.